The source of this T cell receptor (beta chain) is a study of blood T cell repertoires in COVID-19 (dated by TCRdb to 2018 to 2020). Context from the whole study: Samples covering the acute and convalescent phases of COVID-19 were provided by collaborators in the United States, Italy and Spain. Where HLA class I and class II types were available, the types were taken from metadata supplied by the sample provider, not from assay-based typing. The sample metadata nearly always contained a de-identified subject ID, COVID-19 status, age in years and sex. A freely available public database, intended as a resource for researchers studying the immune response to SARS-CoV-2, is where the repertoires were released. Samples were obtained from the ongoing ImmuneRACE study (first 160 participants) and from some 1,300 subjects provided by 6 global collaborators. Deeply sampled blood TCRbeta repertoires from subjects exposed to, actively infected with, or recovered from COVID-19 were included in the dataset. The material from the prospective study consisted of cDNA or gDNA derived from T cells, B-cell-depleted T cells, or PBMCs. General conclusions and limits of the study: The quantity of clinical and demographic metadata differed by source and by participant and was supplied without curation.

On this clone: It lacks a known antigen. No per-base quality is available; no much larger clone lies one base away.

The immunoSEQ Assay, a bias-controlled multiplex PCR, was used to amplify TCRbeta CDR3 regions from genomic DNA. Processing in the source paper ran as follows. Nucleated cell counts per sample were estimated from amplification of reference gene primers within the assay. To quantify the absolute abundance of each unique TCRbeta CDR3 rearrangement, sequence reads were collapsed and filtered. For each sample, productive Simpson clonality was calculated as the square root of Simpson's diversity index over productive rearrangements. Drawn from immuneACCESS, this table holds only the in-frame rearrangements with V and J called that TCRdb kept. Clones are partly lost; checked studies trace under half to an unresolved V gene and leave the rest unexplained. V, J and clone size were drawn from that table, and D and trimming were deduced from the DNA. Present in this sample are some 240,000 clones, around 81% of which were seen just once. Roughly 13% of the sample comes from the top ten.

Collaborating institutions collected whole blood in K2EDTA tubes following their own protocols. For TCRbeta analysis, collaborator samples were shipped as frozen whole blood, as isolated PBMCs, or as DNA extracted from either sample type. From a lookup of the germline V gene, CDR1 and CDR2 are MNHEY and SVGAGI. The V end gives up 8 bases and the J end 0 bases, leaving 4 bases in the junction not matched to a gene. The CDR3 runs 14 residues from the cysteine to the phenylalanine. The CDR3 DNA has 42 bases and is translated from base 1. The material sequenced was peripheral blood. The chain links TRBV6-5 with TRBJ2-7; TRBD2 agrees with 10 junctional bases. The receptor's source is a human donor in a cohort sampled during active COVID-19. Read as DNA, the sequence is TGTGCCAGCCCAGTAGCGGGAGGCTCCTACGAGCAGTACTTC. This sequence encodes CASPVAGGSYEQYF.